This TCR beta chain appears in the sequencing data of a study of blood T cell repertoires in COVID-19 (dated by TCRdb to the early 2020s). Regarding the study in general: Samples covering the acute and convalescent phases of COVID-19 were provided by collaborators in the United States, Italy and Spain. Where available, HLA class I and class II types were taken from metadata supplied by the sample provider and were not determined by assay-based typing. Subjects who had been exposed to COVID-19, were actively infected with it, or had recovered from it provided the deeply sampled blood TCRbeta repertoires that made up the dataset. A de-identified subject ID, COVID-19 status, age in years and sex were almost always included in the sample metadata. Samples were obtained from the ongoing ImmuneRACE study (first 160 participants) and from 1,000 to 1,500 subjects provided by 6 global collaborators. The repertoires were released in a freely available public database intended as a resource for research on the immune response to SARS-CoV-2. The prospective study material was composed of cDNA or gDNA derived from T cells, B-cell-depleted T cells, or PBMCs. What the study reported, not specific to this receptor: The quantity of clinical and demographic metadata differed by source and by participant and was supplied without curation.

This clone was counted once. No antigen is known for it. Base qualities are missing; no much larger clone stands one base away. Whole blood was collected in K2EDTA tubes by collaborating institutions according to the institutions' own protocols. For TCRbeta analysis, collaborator samples were shipped as frozen whole blood, as isolated PBMCs, or as DNA extracted from either sample type. After removal of 6 bases from V and 8 bases from J, the junction retains 3 bases not matched to a gene. From cysteine to phenylalanine, the CDR3 is 10 amino acids long. Just CDR3 DNA is preserved here, 30 bases in frame from base 1. CDR1 and CDR2 (DFQATT, SNEGSKA) derive from the germline V gene (reference sequence). TCRbeta CDR3 regions were amplified from genomic DNA using the immunoSEQ Assay, a bias-controlled multiplex PCR. The authors processed their data as follows. Nucleated cell counts per sample were estimated from amplification of reference gene primers within the assay. Sequence reads were collapsed and filtered to measure the absolute abundance of every unique TCRbeta CDR3 rearrangement. For each sample, productive Simpson clonality was calculated as the square root of Simpson's diversity index across productive rearrangements. TCRdb took this table from immuneACCESS and kept in-frame rearrangements with V and J called. Such tables lack part of the clones; where checked against another copy, unresolved V genes explain under half of the gap, and the rest is unexplained. V, J and clone size were drawn from that table, and D and trimming were deduced from the DNA. A total of tens of thousands of clones appear in this sample, almost 90% of them only once. Of the sample, roughly 8.1% is held by the ten largest clones.

The source material was peripheral blood. The TCR sequence derives from a woman aged 70-85 years with acute or convalescent COVID-19. Recombination connected TRBV20-1 to TRBJ1-1; 7 middle bases align to TRBD1. In nucleotide form, the sequence is TGCAGTGCGTTAGGGGGCGAAGCTTTCTTT. Its amino acids are CSALGGEAFF.